This record looks at one T cell receptor beta chain sequence and its context. What it recognizes is unknown. These data originate in a study of T cells in Graves' hyperthyroidism and ophthalmopathy. Using RNA transcripts as the source, TCR beta CDR3 regions were amplified. Researchers ran a first-round RT-PCR on the TCR CDR3 using the HTBI primer set. MiXCR was run by TCRdb on the multiplex PCR reads, yielding one entry per CDR3 protein. The sample contains more than 500,000 distinct CDR3 sequences, more than 45% of which appear only once. The CDR3 spans 18 residues. J was trimmed by 7 bases and V by 5 bases; bases with no gene match: 16. CDR1 and CDR2 (germline): SEHNR, FQNEAQ (reference sequence). Study-wide points: Most expanded thyroid clonotypes above 0.001 also appeared in blood.

This sequence was found in an adult woman with Graves' disease, either hyperthyroidism or ophthalmopathy (not recorded which). The V gene is TRBV7-9, the J gene TRBJ2-2, with TRBD1 identical over 10 bases. Sequencing was done on a sample of peripheral blood or thyroid tissue (not recorded which). The CDR3 spells CASSAGVWTGGFRGELFF. DNA for the CDR3: TGTGCCAGCAGCGCAGGAGTTTGGACAGGGGGATTCCGCGGGGAGCTGTTTTTT.